Given below is one T cell receptor beta chain in context. The record originates from a study of blood T cell repertoires in COVID-19. About the study: Samples came from the United States, Italy and Spain, spanning acute and convalescent COVID-19. T cells, B-cell-depleted T cells, or PBMCs provided the cDNA or gDNA that served as material.

V was clipped by 3 bases and J by 2 bases, with 10 bases between them. The germline V gene has CDR1 MNHNS and CDR2 SASEGT. The CDR3 runs 14 residues. Per the study methods: Counts of nucleated cells, estimated from reference gene primer amplification, were obtained. TCRdb's table, derived via immunoSEQ multiplex PCR, lists solely in-frame clones and lacks some. For V, J and clone size, that table is used; D and trimming come from the DNA. This table has 90,000 to 140,000 clones, 81% appearing once. Sequencing was carried out using peripheral blood. This sequence originates from a woman between 65 and 79 years old with acute or convalescent COVID-19. V usage is TRBV6-1 and J usage is TRBJ1-2; no clear D. The CDR3 loop reads CASSELAANYGYTF. The CDR3, as DNA: TGTGCCAGCAGTGAGCTTGCGGCGAACTATGGCTACACCTTC.